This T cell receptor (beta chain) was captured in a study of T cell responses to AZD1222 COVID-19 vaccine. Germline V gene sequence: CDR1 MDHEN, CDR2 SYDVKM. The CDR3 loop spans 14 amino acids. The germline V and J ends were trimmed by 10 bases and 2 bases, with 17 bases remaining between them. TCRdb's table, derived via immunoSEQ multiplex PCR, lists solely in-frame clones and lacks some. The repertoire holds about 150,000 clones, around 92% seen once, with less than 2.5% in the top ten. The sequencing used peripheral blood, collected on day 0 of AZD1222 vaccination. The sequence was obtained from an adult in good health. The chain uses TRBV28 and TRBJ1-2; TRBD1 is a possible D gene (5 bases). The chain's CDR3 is CAKYGKGSNYGYTF. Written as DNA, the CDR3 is TGTGCCAAATACGGGAAGGGGAGCAACTATGGCTACACCTTC.